A single T cell receptor beta chain is shown here with its context. Antigen unknown. Transcripts of RNA were the source for amplifying TCR beta CDR3 regions. Investigators did first-round RT-PCR with HTBI primers, then second-round multiplex PCR. MiXCR, applied by TCRdb to the multiplex PCR reads, yields one record per CDR3 protein. Of some 750,000 distinct CDR3 sequences listed, 40% were seen once; the top ten hold about 40%. This sample was included in a study of Graves' ophthalmopathy and Graves' hyperthyroidism. Having ophthalmopathy, the donors showed moderate-to-severe activity, CAS ≥3 and NOSPECS ≥4, with disease lasting under 3 months. Study outcomes and limitations: Detected in blood as well were most expanded thyroid clonotypes with frequency above 0.001.

The CDR3 sequence is 14 residues long. Germline CDR1 SQVTM, CDR2 ANQGSEA. V dropped 4 bases and J dropped 4 bases, with 14 bases sitting between them. Sequenced input: peripheral blood. V and J are TRBV29-1 and TRBJ1-5, with D unresolved. The TCR was taken from an adult man with Graves' ophthalmopathy. CDR3 protein: CSVAGSNENQPQHF. The CDR3 coding sequence is TGCAGCGTTGCTGGGTCTAATGAAAATCAGCCCCAGCATTTT. The whole variable domain, remainder taken from reference TRBV29-1 and TRBJ1-5, is SAVISQKPSRDICQRGTSLTIQCQVDSQVTMMFWYRQQPGQSLTLIATANQGSEATYESGFVIDKFPISRPNLTFSTLTVSNMSPEDSSIYLCSVAGSNENQPQHFGDGTRLSIL.